Below are 19 T cell receptor beta chains sequenced from a single sample in a study of blood T cell repertoires in COVID-19. The method was immunoSEQ multiplex PCR; TCRdb's version includes in-frame clones alone and lacks a portion of them. The sample gives around 340,000 clones, approximately 82% of which show up once; under 3% is in the top ten. The sequenced material came from peripheral blood. These receptors came from a man in his thirties or forties with active or convalescent COVID-19.

The gene calls are TRBV5-1 and TRBJ2-3; 11 nucleotides match TRBD2. CDR3 length: 18 amino acids. J gave up 3 bases and V 0 bases, and 9 bases lay outside the gene matches. Germline-derived CDR1 and CDR2 are SGHRS and YFSETQ. This chain's CDR3 is CASSLETSGVVGTDTQYF. For the CDR3, the DNA is TGCGCCAGCAGCTTGGAGACTAGCGGGGTTGTTGGGACAGATACGCAGTATTTT.

This chain connects TRBV5-1 to TRBJ1-4, with no clear D. Germline CDR1 SGHRS, CDR2 YFSETQ. The CDR3 consists of 16 residues. With 4 bases removed from V and 1 base from J, the gap between germline ends came to 14 bases. The CDR3 is CASSPDMAQTNEKLFF. CDR3 sequence (DNA): TGCGCCAGCAGCCCCGACATGGCGCAAACTAATGAAAAACTGTTTTTT.

V and J are TRBV5-4 and TRBJ1-2, with 7 bases that match TRBD1. Trimming cost V 0 bases and J 4 bases; bases outside gene matches: 9. Germline lookup yields CDR1 SGHNT and CDR2 YYREEE (reference sequence). The CDR3 is made up of 16 amino acids. Written as DNA, the CDR3 is TGTGCCAGCAGCTTGGGTACAGGGGAGGCTCCCTATGGCTACACCTTC. It yields the protein CASSLGTGEAPYGYTF. The entire variable domain, with the rest obtained from reference TRBV5-4 and TRBJ1-2, is as follows: ETGVTQSPTHLIKTRGQQVTLRCSSQSGHNTVSWYQQALGQGPQFIFQYYREEENGRGNFPPRFSGLQFPNYSSELNVNALELDDSALYLCASSLGTGEAPYGYTFGSGTRLTVV.

V usage is TRBV5-4 and J usage is TRBJ1-3; D perhaps matches TRBD1 (5 bases). Germline CDR1 is SGHNT and CDR2 is YYREEE (reference sequence). Trimming stripped 0 bases from V and 0 bases from J, with 10 bases between. The CDR3 is 16 amino acids. The CDR3 region is CASSLGGADSGNTIYF. The CDR3 coding sequence is TGTGCCAGCAGCTTGGGTGGGGCGGACTCTGGAAACACCATATATTTT.

The chain uses TRBV9 and TRBJ1-1; D unclear. This CDR3 contains 15 residues. Germline values: CDR1 SGDLS, CDR2 YYNGEE. V was clipped by 1 base and J by 4 bases, with 14 bases between them. CDR3 nucleotide sequence: TGTGCCAGCAGCGTAATCCTGGGAGGAGGCACTGAAGCTTTCTTT. It encodes CASSVILGGGTEAFF.

J is TRBJ1-3 and V is TRBV10-3, with 7 bases matching TRBD1. The V segment lost 10 bases and the J segment 0 bases; nucleotides outside the gene matches: 6. There are 14 residues in the CDR3. Germline V lookup: CDR1 ENHRY, CDR2 SYGVKD. In DNA form, the CDR3 reads TGTGCCACTTCCCGGGACAGCTCTGGAAACACCATATATTTT. Translation: CATSRDSSGNTIYF.

The chain recombines TRBV7-8 with TRBJ1-1, with TRBD1 matching over 10 bases. Germline loops: CDR1 SGHVS, CDR2 FQNEAQ. CDR3 length: 18 residues. V was pared by 0 bases and J by 0 bases, with 7 bases of the junction left unmatched. The CDR3 loop is CASSLARDRGRMNTEAFF. Here the CDR3 DNA reads TGTGCCAGCAGCTTAGCGCGAGACAGGGGGCGCATGAACACTGAAGCTTTCTTT.

The V call is TRBV9, the J call TRBJ2-3, with TRBD2 matching over 7 bases. CDR1 and CDR2 (germline): SGDLS, YYNGEE. V lost 4 bases and J lost 7; bases outside the gene matches: 18. The length of the CDR3 is 17 residues. The CDR3 spells CASSPELAGEVWHTQYF. DNA of the CDR3: TGTGCCAGCAGCCCCGAGTTGGCGGGAGAGGTATGGCATACGCAGTATTTT.

The DNA of the CDR3 is TGTGCCAGCCTGGACAGTTTGGCTTCACCCCTCCACTTT. It yields the protein CASLDSLASPLHF. The chain uses TRBV7-2 and TRBJ1-6; maybe TRBD1 (6 bases). The CDR3 is made up of 13 amino acids. V dropped 8 bases and J dropped 9 bases, with 14 bases sitting between them. Germline V gene data show CDR1 as SGHTA and CDR2 as FQGNSA.

This clone was seen a few times. The rearrangement links TRBV10-3 to TRBJ1-2; TRBD1 is a possible D gene (5 bases). CDR1 is ENHRY and CDR2 is SYGVKD in the germline V gene. V was trimmed by 0 bases and J by 4 bases, leaving 9 bases between them. The CDR3 spans 14 residues. The CDR3 DNA reads as TGTGCCATCAGTGAGTCGGGGGAGGGCTATGGCTACACCTTC. Translating it yields CAISESGEGYGYTF.

The genes are TRBV4-3 and TRBJ2-7; D is possibly TRBD2 (6 bases). Trimming left V 1 base short and J 2 bases short, with 15 bases between. CDR1 is LGHNA, CDR2 YSLEER, per germline. This CDR3 spans 16 amino acids. The CDR3 is CASSQGPAGLTYEQYF. CDR3 bases: TGCGCCAGCAGCCAAGGCCCAGCGGGTCTTACCTACGAGCAGTACTTC.

The J gene is TRBJ2-1, the V gene TRBV7-9; 7 bases match TRBD2. Germline-derived CDR1 and CDR2 are SEHNR and FQNEAQ (reference sequence). V trimming: 0 bases; J trimming: 6 bases; junction bases outside the gene matches: 5. There are 15 residues in the CDR3. CDR3 nucleotides: TGTGCCAGCAGCTTAGCCGGCGGGAGAGGCAATGAGCAGTTCTTC. Amino acid sequence: CASSLAGGRGNEQFF.

The chain uses TRBV29-1 and TRBJ1-2; 7 positions match TRBD1. Trimming removed 4 bases from V and 4 bases from J; junction bases left unmatched: 24. The germline V gene has CDR1 SQVTM and CDR2 ANQGSEA. The CDR3 extends over 19 amino acids. The CDR3 region has the DNA TGCAGCGTTGTTAGCACAGGGGACTCAACCACCCAACGTCCCTATGGCTACACCTTC. Protein sequence: CSVVSTGDSTTQRPYGYTF.

The V call is TRBV11-2, the J call TRBJ2-1, with D hard to call. Germline loops: CDR1 SGHAT, CDR2 FQNNGV. V was pared by 5 bases and J by 1 base, with 9 bases between. The CDR3 is 14 residues long. The CDR3 here is CASSKSRSYNEQFF. Written as DNA, the CDR3 is TGTGCCAGCAGCAAATCGCGGTCCTACAATGAGCAGTTCTTC. The variable domain in full, with the rest retrieved from reference TRBV11-2 and TRBJ2-1, is EAGVAQSPRYKIIEKRQSVAFWCNPISGHATLYWYQQILGQGPKLLIQFQNNGVVDDSQLPKDRFSAERLKGVDSTLKIQPAKLEDSAVYLCASSKSRSYNEQFFGPGTRLTVL.

J is TRBJ2-1 and V is TRBV11-3; TRBD2 aligns across 7 bases. Germline values: CDR1 SGHNT, CDR2 YENEEA. V shed 8 bases and J 7 bases; nucleotides not matched to a gene: 14. The CDR3 spans 15 residues. CDR3 protein: CASRFGGVTRNEQFF. The CDR3 nucleotides are TGTGCCAGCCGATTTGGGGGGGTCACAAGAAATGAGCAGTTCTTC.

The chain is built from TRBV24-1 and TRBJ2-1; 9 bases match TRBD2. CDR1 and CDR2 from the germline V gene are KGHDR and SFDVKD. The CDR3 loop spans 15 amino acids. The V and J ends lost 6 bases and 6 bases, in that order; junction bases with no gene match: 8. CDR3 sequence: CATSRAGGTSNEQFF. In DNA form, the CDR3 reads TGTGCCACCAGTCGAGCGGGGGGTACCTCCAATGAGCAGTTCTTC.

This clone showed up just a few times. The chain recombines TRBV6-5 with TRBJ2-2; TRBD1 is a possible D gene (6 bases). Trimming shortened V by 4 bases and J by 0 bases, and 9 bases separated the two germline ends. The CDR3 sequence is 15 residues long. The germline gives CDR1 MNHEY, CDR2 SVGAGI. CDR3 sequence (DNA): TGTGCCAGCAGTTGGACAGTGCCGAACACCGGGGAGCTGTTTTTT. As protein: CASSWTVPNTGELFF.

A word on this clone: This same CDR3 is encoded by further DNA sequences in the sample. The chain combines TRBV5-1 with TRBJ2-7, with 9 bases identical to TRBD2. This CDR3 spans 14 amino acids. The junction had 2 bases not matched to a gene; V was cut back by 2 bases and J by 2 bases. Per germline, CDR1 SGHRS and CDR2 YFSETQ. CDR3 loop: CASSLAGGPYEQYF. As DNA, the CDR3 is TGCGCCAGCAGCTTAGCGGGGGGACCCTACGAGCAGTACTTC. Full variable domain (rest looked up from reference TRBV5-1 and TRBJ2-7): KAGVTQTPRYLIKTRGQQVTLSCSPISGHRSVSWYQQTPGQGLQFLFEYFSETQRNKGNFPGRFSGRQFSNSRSEMNVSTLELGDSALYLCASSLAGGPYEQYFGPGTRLTVT.

V usage is TRBV19 and J usage is TRBJ1-1, with D possibly TRBD1 on 6 matching bases. Trimming removed 5 bases at V and 3 bases at J, with 16 bases between. The CDR3 is 15 residues long. CDR1 is LNHDA and CDR2 is SQIVND in the germline V gene (reference sequence). In DNA, the CDR3 is TGTGCCAGTAGTGGGGACATAATCGCCCACACTGAAGCTTTCTTT. This translates into CASSGDIIAHTEAFF.